The source of this T cell receptor beta chain is a study of spatial heterogeneity in lung cancer. TCRdb processed the 5' RACE reads anew with MiXCR; each CDR3 protein has one entry. Among 40,000 or so distinct CDR3 sequences, 6.5% to 8.5% were seen once, and the ten largest hold under 30%. This clonotype was recorded many times. Time point denoted: sample taken at primary tumor resection. The study sequenced unsorted whole RNA from tumor, nontumor lung or frozen PBMC. There were 72 donors, all of them untreated patients with early-stage non-small cell lung cancer. This CDR3 comprises 15 residues. Germline assignment: CDR1 MDHEN and CDR2 SYDVKM. V lost 7 bases, J lost 0 bases, and 15 bases lay in between.

The V call is TRBV28, the J call TRBJ1-2; D not resolved. This TCR was recovered from a male donor with early-stage non-small cell lung cancer. Sequenced here: PBMCs, sampled at surgery. DNA of the CDR3: TGTGCCAGCATCCGGGCGGGCATCACTAACTATGGCTACACCTTC. Translating it yields CASIRAGITNYGYTF.